This paragraph reports one TCR beta chain. The assay was immunoSEQ multiplex PCR, and TCRdb's table has in-frame clones only and misses some. The sample lists some 5,700 clones; roughly 32% were seen once. V was shortened by 2 bases and J by 1 base, with 17 bases between the two germline ends. CDR1 and CDR2 from the germline V gene are MNHNS and SASEGT. The CDR3 has 17 residues. These data originate in a study of graft-versus-host responses after intestinal transplantation. Study in general: Grafts were multivisceral, liver-intestinal, or isolated intestinal.

Overall study results and limits: Allografts of patients with graft-donor T cell macrochimerism showed high graft-versus-host to host-versus-graft clone ratios.

The chain combines TRBV6-1 with TRBJ1-2, with D unclear. The sequenced sample was alloreactive CD4+ T cells from a mixed lymphocyte reaction culture, obtained before transplantation. The subset was: CFSE-low proliferating T cells sorted from approximately 6-day pre-transplant mixed lymphocyte reaction (GvH or HvG direction). The TCR was taken from a human patient who was an organ donor for intestinal transplantation. Here the CDR3 DNA reads TGTGCCAGCAGTGAAAGGAGGCACAGACACTTTAACTATGGCTACACCTTC. Translating it yields CASSERRHRHFNYGYTF.